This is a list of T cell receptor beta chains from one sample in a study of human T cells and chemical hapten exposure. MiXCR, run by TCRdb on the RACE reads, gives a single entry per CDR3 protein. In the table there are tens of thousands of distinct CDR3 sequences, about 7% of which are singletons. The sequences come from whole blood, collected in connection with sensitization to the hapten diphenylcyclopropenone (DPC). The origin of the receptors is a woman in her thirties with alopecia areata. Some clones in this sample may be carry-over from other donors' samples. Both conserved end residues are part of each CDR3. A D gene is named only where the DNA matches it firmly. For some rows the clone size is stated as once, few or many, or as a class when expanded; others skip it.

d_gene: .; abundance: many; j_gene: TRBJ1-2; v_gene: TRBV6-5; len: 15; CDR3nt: TGTGCCAGCAGTTATTCCGGACATTCTAACTATGGCTACACCTTC; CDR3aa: CASSYSGHSNYGYTF
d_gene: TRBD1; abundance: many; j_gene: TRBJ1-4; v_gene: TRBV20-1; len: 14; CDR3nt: TGCAGTGCTAGACTGACAGGGTCGGGTGAAAAACTGTTTTTT; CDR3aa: CSARLTGSGEKLFF
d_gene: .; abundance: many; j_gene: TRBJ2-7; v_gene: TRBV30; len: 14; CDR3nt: TGTGCCTGGGACCCCGGGACCGGGACCTACGAGCAGTACTTC; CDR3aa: CAWDPGTGTYEQYF
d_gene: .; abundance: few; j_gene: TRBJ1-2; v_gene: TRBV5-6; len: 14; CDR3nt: TGTGCCAGCAGCTTACCCCCAAACTACAGCGGCTACACCTTC; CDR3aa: CASSLPPNYSGYTF
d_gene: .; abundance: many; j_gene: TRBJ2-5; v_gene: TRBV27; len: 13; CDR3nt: TGTGCCAGCAGCCCCGACAAGGGACAGACCCAGTACTTC; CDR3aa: CASSPDKGQTQYF
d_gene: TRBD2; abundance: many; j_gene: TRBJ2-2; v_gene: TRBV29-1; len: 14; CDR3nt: TGCAGCGTGCCTAGCGGGGGGGCGAGCGGGGAGCTGTTTTTT; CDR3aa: CSVPSGGASGELFF
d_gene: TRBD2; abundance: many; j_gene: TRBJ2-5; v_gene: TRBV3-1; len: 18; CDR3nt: TGTGCCAGCAGCCAAGACCTAGTTAGCGGGGGGGACGAAGAGACCCAGTACTTC; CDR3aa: CASSQDLVSGGDEETQYF
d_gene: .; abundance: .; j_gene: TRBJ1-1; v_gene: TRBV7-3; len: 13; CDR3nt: TGTGCCAGCAGCACAAGGGAGGGTCGTGAAGCTTTCTTT; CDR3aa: CASSTREGREAFF
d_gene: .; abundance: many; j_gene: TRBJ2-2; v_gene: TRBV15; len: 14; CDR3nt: TGTGCCACAAGCCTCATTAGAGACACCGGGGAGCTGTTTTTT; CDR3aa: CATSLIRDTGELFF
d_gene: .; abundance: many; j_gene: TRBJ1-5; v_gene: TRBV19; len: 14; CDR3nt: TGTGCCAGTAGTGAGCAACGGGTCAGGCAGCCCCAGCATTTT; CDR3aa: CASSEQRVRQPQHF
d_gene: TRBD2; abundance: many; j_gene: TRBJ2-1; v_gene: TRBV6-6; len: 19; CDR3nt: TGTGCCAGCAGTTACTCGGCTAGCGGGGGCCGACAGGGGTACAGTGAGCAGTTCTTC; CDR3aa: CASSYSASGGRQGYSEQFF
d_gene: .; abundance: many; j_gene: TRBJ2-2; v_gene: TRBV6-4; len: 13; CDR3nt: TGTGCCAGCAGTGACAGGGCGAACGGGGAGCTGTTTTTT; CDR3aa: CASSDRANGELFF
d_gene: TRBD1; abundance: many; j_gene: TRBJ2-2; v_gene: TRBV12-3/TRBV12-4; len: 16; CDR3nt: TGTGCCAGCAGCAGTGAGAACAGGGGCCGGGGCGGGGAGCTGTTTTTT; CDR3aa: CASSSENRGRGGELFF
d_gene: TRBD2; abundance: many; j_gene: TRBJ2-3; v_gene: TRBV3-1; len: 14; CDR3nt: TGTGCCAGCAGCCTGCGGACTAGCGTGGATACGCAGTATTTT; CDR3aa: CASSLRTSVDTQYF
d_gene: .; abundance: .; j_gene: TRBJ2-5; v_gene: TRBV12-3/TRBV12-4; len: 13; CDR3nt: TGTGCCAGCAGTCCTCTGGGGCAAGAGACCCAGTACTTC; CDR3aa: CASSPLGQETQYF
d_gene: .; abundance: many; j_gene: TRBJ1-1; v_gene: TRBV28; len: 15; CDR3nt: TGTGCCAGCAGTACTTTTTATGTGGGATTCACTGAAGCTTTCTTT; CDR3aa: CASSTFYVGFTEAFF
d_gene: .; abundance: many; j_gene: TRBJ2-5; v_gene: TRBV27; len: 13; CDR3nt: TGTGCCAGCAGTACACGGGGCAGGGAGACCCAGTACTTC; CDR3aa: CASSTRGRETQYF
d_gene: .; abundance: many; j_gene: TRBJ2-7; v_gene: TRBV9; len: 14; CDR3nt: TGTGCCAGCAGCGTCCGTCAAAGCTCCTACGAGCAGTACTTC; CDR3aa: CASSVRQSSYEQYF
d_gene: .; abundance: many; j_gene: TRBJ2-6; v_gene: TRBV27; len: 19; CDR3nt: TGTGCCAGCAGTTTGGCAGGGTCAACGGACTTCCCTGGGGCCAACGTCCTGACTTTC; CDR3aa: CASSLAGSTDFPGANVLTF
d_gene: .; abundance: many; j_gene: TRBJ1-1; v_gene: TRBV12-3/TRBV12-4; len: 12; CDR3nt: TGTGCCAGCAGTTTTTCTGGCACTGAAGCTTTCTTT; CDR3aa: CASSFSGTEAFF
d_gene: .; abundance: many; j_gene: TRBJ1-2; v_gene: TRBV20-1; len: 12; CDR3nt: TGCAGTGCTCGTGGACCGGCTTATGGCTACACCTTC; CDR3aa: CSARGPAYGYTF
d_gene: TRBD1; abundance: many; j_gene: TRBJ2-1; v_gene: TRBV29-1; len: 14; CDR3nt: TGCAGCGTTAAGACAGGGGGGAATTACAATGAGCAGTTCTTC; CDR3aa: CSVKTGGNYNEQFF
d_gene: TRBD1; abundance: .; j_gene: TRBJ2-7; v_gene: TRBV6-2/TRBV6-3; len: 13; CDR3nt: TGTGCCAGCGAGTCCCGACAGGGCCACGAGCAGTACTTC; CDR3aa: CASESRQGHEQYF
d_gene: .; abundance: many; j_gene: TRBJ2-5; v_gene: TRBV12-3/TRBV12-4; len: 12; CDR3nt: TGTGCCAGCAATCGGTTGGAAGAGACCCAGTACTTC; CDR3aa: CASNRLEETQYF
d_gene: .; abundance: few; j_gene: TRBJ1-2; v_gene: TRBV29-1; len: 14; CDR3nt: TGCAGCGTTGGTCAGGACAGCCTCCACTATGGCTACACCTTC; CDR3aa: CSVGQDSLHYGYTF
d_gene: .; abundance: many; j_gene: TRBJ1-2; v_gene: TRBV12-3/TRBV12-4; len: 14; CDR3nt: TGTGCCAGCAGTTATGGCTTTCCTAACTATGGCTACACCTTC; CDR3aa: CASSYGFPNYGYTF
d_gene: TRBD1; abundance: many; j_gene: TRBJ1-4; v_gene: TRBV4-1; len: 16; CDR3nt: TGCGCCAGCAGCCTAGGACAGGCTGCAACTAATGAAAAACTGTTTTTT; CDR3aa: CASSLGQAATNEKLFF
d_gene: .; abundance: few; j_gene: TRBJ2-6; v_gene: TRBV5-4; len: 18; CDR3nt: TGTGCCAGCAGCTTGGCGATCGGACCAAGCTCTGGGGCCAACGTCCTGACTTTC; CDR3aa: CASSLAIGPSSGANVLTF
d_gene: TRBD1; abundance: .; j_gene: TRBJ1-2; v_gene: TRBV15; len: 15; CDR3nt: TGTGCCACCAGCAGAGCTGAGACAGGGGGTGGAGGCTACACCTTC; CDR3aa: CATSRAETGGGGYTF
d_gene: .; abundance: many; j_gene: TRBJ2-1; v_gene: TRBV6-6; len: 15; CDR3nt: TGTGCCAGCAGCCAGGATATGCCAGGTTACGCTGAGCAGTTCTTC; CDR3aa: CASSQDMPGYAEQFF
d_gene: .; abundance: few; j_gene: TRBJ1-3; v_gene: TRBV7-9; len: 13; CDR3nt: TGTGCCACCCCCGGAAGTGCTGGAAACACCATATATTTT; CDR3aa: CATPGSAGNTIYF
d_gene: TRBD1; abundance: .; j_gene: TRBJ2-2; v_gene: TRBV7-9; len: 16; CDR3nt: TGTGCCAGCAGCTTATCGGGACAGGTGAACACCGGGGAGCTGTTTTTT; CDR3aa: CASSLSGQVNTGELFF
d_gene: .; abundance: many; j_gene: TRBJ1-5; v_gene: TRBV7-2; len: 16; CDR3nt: TGTGCCAGCAGCTTATATAGCAGCCAGAGCAATCAGCCCCAGCATTTT; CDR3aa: CASSLYSSQSNQPQHF
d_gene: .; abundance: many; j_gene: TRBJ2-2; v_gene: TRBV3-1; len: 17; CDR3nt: TGTGCCAGCAGCCAATCGCGGCAGGGCCGAAACACCGGGGAGCTGTTTTTT; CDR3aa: CASSQSRQGRNTGELFF
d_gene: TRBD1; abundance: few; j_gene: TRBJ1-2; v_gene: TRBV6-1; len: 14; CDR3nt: TGTGCCAGCAGAGCCAGGGACAGTAACTATGGCTACACCTTC; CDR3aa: CASRARDSNYGYTF
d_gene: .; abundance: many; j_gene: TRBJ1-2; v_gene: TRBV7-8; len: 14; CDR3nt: TGTGCCAGCAGCCCCAGTGGCAATTCCTATGGCTACACCTTC; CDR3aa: CASSPSGNSYGYTF
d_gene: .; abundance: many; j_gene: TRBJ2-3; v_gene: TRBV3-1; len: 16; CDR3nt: TGTGCCAGCAGCCCCAGGAGGGGGCGAAGCACAGATACGCAGTATTTT; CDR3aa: CASSPRRGRSTDTQYF
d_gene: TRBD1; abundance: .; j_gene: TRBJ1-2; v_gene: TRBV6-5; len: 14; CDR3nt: TGTGCCAGCAGTTACGCAGGGGGCGACTATGGCTACACCTTC; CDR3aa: CASSYAGGDYGYTF
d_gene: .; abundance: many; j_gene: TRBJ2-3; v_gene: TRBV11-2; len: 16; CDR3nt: TGTGCCAGCAGCTTAGTAGGCGGGGTGAGCACAGATACGCAGTATTTT; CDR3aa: CASSLVGGVSTDTQYF
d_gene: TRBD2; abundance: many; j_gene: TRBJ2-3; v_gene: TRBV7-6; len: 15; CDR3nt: TGTGCCAGCAGCGTGCGGGGGGTTCAATCAGATACGCAGTATTTT; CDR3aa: CASSVRGVQSDTQYF
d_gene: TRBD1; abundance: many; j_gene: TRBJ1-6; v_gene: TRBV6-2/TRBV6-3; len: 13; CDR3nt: TGTGCCAGCAGCTCAGGACAGGGCGCACCCCTCCACTTT; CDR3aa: CASSSGQGAPLHF
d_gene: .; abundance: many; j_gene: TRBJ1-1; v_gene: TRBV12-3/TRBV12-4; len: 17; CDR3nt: TGTGCCAGCAGTTTGAGGCCGGTATGGGGAGGGAACACTGAAGCTTTCTTT; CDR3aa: CASSLRPVWGGNTEAFF
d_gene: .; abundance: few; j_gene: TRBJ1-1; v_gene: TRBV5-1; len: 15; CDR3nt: TGCGCCAGCAGCTTGGAGGACAGACCGAACACTGAAGCTTTCTTT; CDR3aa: CASSLEDRPNTEAFF
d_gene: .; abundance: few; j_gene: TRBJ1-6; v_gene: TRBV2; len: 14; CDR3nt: TGTGCCAGCAGTGCCATGACAGTGGAATCACCCCTCCACTTT; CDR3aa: CASSAMTVESPLHF
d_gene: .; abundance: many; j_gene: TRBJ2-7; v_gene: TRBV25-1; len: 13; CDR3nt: TGTGCCAGCAGTGACAGGGGTTTCAACGAGCAGTACTTC; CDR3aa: CASSDRGFNEQYF
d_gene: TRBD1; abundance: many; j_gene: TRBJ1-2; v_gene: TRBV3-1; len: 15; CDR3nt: TGTGCCAGCAGCCAGACAGGGGGCGCGGGCTATGGCTACACCTTC; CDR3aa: CASSQTGGAGYGYTF
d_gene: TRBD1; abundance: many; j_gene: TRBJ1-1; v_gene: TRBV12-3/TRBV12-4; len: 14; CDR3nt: TGTGCCAGCACCAAGGACAGGGTGAACACTGAAGCTTTCTTT; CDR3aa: CASTKDRVNTEAFF
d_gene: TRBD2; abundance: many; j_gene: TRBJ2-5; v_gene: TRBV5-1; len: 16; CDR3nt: TGCGCCAGCAGCTTGGAAGCGGGGGGAACGGCGGAGACCCAGTACTTC; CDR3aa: CASSLEAGGTAETQYF
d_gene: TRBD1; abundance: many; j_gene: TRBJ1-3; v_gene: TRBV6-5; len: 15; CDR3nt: TGTGCCAGCAGTCCGACAGGGGCCTCTGGAAACACCATATATTTT; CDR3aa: CASSPTGASGNTIYF
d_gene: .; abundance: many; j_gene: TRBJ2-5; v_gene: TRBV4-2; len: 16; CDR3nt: TGTGCCAGCAGCCAAGGGGACAGCGGGGAACAAGAGACCCAGTACTTC; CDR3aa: CASSQGDSGEQETQYF
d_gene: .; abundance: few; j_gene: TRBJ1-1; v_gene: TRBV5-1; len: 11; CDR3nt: TGCGCCAGACAGGGTCGAACTGAAGCTTTCTTT; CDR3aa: CARQGRTEAFF
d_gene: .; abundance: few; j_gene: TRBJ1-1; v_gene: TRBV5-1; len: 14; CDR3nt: TGCGCCAGCAGCTTTCAGACACCAAACACTGAAGCTTTCTTT; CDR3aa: CASSFQTPNTEAFF
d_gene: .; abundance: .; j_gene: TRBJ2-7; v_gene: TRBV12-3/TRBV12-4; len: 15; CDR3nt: TGTGCCAGCAGTGCACAGGGTGTATGGTCCTACGAGCAGTACTTC; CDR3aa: CASSAQGVWSYEQYF
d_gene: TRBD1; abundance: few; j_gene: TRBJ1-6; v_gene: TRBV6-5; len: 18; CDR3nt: TGTGCCAGCAGTTACCGGGAACAGGGGCGGATGTATAATTCACCCCTCCACTTT; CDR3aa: CASSYREQGRMYNSPLHF
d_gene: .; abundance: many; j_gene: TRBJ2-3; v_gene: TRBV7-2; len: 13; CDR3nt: TGTGCCAGCAGCCAACACCAGCATGATACGCAGTATTTT; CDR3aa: CASSQHQHDTQYF
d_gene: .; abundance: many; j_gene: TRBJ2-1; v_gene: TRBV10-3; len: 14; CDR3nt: TGTGCCATCAGGGACAGCCTCCCTGACAATGAGCAGTTCTTC; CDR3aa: CAIRDSLPDNEQFF